This T cell receptor beta chain was identified in a study of T-cell reconstitution after alpha-beta-depleted transplantation in children. During its preparation, the TCRbeta library received unique molecular identifiers. Each CDR3 protein gets one entry after TCRdb re-called the PCR reads with MiXCR. The repertoire holds about 420,000 distinct CDR3 sequences, 11% seen once, with 4.5% to 6.5% in the top ten. CDR1 MNHEY and CDR2 SVGAGI come from the germline V gene. The CDR3 runs to 16 residues. Trimming at V came to 2 bases and at J to 9 bases, leaving 11 bases not matched to a gene. Source: PBMCs from the stem cell graft donor, taken from the stem cell graft. The origin of this receptor is a human donor who donated a stem cell graft to a child with acute myeloid leukemia. This rearrangement joins TRBV6-5 to TRBJ2-1; TRBD2 matches at 9 bases. CDR3 in DNA: TGTGCCAGCAGTTACCTGCAAGCGGGAGGCGGCGGTGAGCAGTTCTTC. As protein: CASSYLQAGGGGEQFF.